The entry that follows covers one T cell receptor beta chain sequence. Its antigen is still unknown. The length of the CDR3 is 13 residues. The V gene lost 3 bases and the J gene lost 1 base, with 5 bases spanning the gap. This specimen comes from a study of T cell repertoires in cytomegalovirus infection. Study-wide results and limits: Ex vivo responses were dominated by HLA-C-restricted CMV-specific TCR beta clonotypes.

TCRdb passed the reads through MiXCR, listing each CDR3 protein once. This sample has about 120,000 distinct CDR3 sequences, with around 9.1% found just once. The receptor comes from a human donor in good health (CMV status not recorded). Some clones in this sample may be carry-over from other donors' samples. The chain links TRBV12-3 or TRBV12-4 to TRBJ2-3; no definite D call. Sequencing input: PBMCs, sequenced either directly or after in vitro stimulation (not recorded which). For the CDR3, the DNA is TGTGCCAGCAGTTTCCGGGGCACAGATACGCAGTATTTT. Translation: CASSFRGTDTQYF.